This T cell receptor (beta chain) was obtained from a study of T cells during gluten challenge in celiac disease (dated by TCRdb to 2017 to 2019). Background for the entire study: Blood was collected at baseline, day 6 and day 14 of the challenge, whereas duodenal biopsies were collected at baseline and day 14. On the Illumina MiSeq, paired-end 250 bp sequencing was performed for single-cell libraries and paired-end 300 bp sequencing was performed for bulk libraries.

To study recall of gluten-specific T cells, treated celiac disease patients who were on a gluten-free diet went through a 14-day oral dietary gluten challenge. For lamina propria, live cells were gated as tetramer-binding CD3+ CD8- CD4+ T cells, with CD11c, CD14, CD15, CD19 and CD56 cells excluded. An Aria II cell sorter was used to sort cells as single cells, and also in bulk when tetramer-positive cells were relatively plentiful. At baseline and on day 14, seven to nine duodenal biopsies were obtained from every challenged patient. To produce cryopreserved lamina propria cell suspensions, biopsies were stripped of epithelium with EDTA, digested with collagenase, homogenized and filtered. Before tetramer-binding CD4+ T cells were sorted, thawed cells were stained with a pool of PE-conjugated HLA-DQ:gluten tetramers presenting immunodominant gluten epitopes. Taken from the germline V gene, the CDR1 and CDR2 loops are SGHTA and FQGNSA. Between the V and J ends, shortened by 1 base and 1 base respectively, the junction contains 11 bases. The CDR3 contains 15 residues, cysteine and phenylalanine counted. Left in the record is the CDR3 DNA by itself, 45 bases read in frame from the first base.

Paper-wide results and their limitations: Only a couple of patients, both with many gluten-specific T cells, had their challenge samples put through bulk sequencing. A peak in circulating gluten-specific T cells was observed on day 6, and the day-6 repertoire appeared to be composed largely of expanded preexisting memory clonotypes. Across 7 patients, roughly 11-45% of single-cell TCR-alpha/beta clonotypes at the latest time point were also present at baseline; bulk data gave about 52-55%. Increased clonal expansion on day 6 was shown by a lower sample-corrected Shannon diversity of circulating gluten-specific T cells.

Library preparation was by 5' RACE. Data came from an Illumina MiSeq. Bulk TCR libraries were prepared with a modified SMART protocol. In the authors' own workflow: Selected pRESTO steps were used to preprocess the reads, and IMGT/HighV-QUEST was used to assign V, D, J genes and CDR3 junctions. A bulk sequence was kept only when the sequence appeared in at least two replicates with 10 or more cumulative reads. In samples containing more than 20 cells, repertoire diversity was estimated using a Shannon index corrected for undersampling. TCRdb cleaned the public reads at Q25 with fastp, built clones with MiXCR and kept in-frame beta chains. When rows share a CDR3 protein, they turn into one entry using the most common DNA and genes. In this record, the V and J calls reflect TCRdb's handling and not the investigators' own analysis. A total of some 120 distinct CDR3 sequences appear in this sample, 4% to 5% of them only once. Of the sample, 50% to 65% falls within the top ten clones.

This clonotype is characterized as hyperexpanded (1% or more). One base away there is no much larger clone; base qualities are not given. The source of this sequence is a female donor with celiac disease. The chain uses TRBV7-2 and TRBJ2-7; no D gene can be assigned with confidence. Specimen: gluten-specific CD4+ T cells sorted from the duodenum using tetramers, collected at baseline or on day 14 of gluten challenge (not recorded which). The DNA is as follows: TGTGCCAGCAGCTTAGTAGGGTACAGTTCCTACGAGCAGTACTTC. The resulting protein is CASSLVGYSSYEQYF.